These 13 T cell receptor beta chains originate from one sample sequenced in a study of siplizumab effects on memory and regulatory T cells. TCRdb keeps only in-frame clones here, not all; method: immunoSEQ multiplex PCR. Of 100,000 or so clones listed, 94% are singletons. Input material: Tregs sorted from blood. These receptor sequences come from a human donor in good health.

The CDR3 DNA reads as TGCGCCAGCCTTAATAATAACGCGAACACCGGGGAGCTGTTTTTT. Its translation: CASLNNNANTGELFF. The chain combines TRBV5-1 with TRBJ2-2; the D is unclear. Between the trimmed V and J ends, which lost 7 bases and 0 bases, there was a span of 13 bases. CDR1 and CDR2 (germline): SGHRS, YFSETQ. This CDR3 has 15 residues.

The chain has TRBV30 and TRBJ1-1, with no clear D. V was cut by 3 bases and J by 5 bases, with 13 bases left in between. This CDR3 has 13 residues. Germline values: CDR1 GTSNPN, CDR2 SVGIG (reference sequence). The CDR3 here is CAWRDLTVTEAFF. The CDR3 region has the DNA TGTGCCTGGAGGGACCTCACGGTTACTGAAGCTTTCTTT.

This clone was counted between two and nine times. V and J are TRBV2 and TRBJ2-1; no firm D call. Trimming removed 6 bases from V and 8 bases from J, with 23 bases in between. CDR1 is SNHLY and CDR2 is FYNNEI in the germline V gene. The CDR3 contains 16 residues. The chain's CDR3 is CASSARLVGLMDEQFF. CDR3 sequence (DNA): TGTGCCAGCAGCGCCCGCTTGGTGGGCCTTATGGATGAGCAGTTCTTC.

The V call is TRBV6-6, the J call TRBJ1-1; a possible D gene is TRBD1 (5 bases). Germline V gene lookup returns CDR1 MNHNY and CDR2 SVGAGI (reference sequence). Trimming stripped 3 bases from V and 1 base from J, with 12 bases between. This CDR3 region has 15 residues. The CDR3 is CASSYPGGGNTEAFF. The CDR3 nucleotides are TGTGCCAGCAGTTATCCCGGGGGAGGGAACACTGAAGCTTTCTTT.

Worth noting for this clone: Other DNA sequences in this specimen translate into the identical CDR3. The chain joins TRBV7-9 to TRBJ1-1; D unresolved. The CDR3 is 13 amino acids. Germline lookup yields CDR1 SEHNR and CDR2 FQNEAQ (reference sequence). V dropped 1 base and J dropped 1 base, with 4 bases sitting between them. The CDR3 is CASSLVGNTEAFF. In nucleotides, the CDR3 is TGTGCCAGCAGCTTAGTGGGGAACACTGAAGCTTTCTTT.

The genes are TRBV7-8 and TRBJ2-7; D is unclear. This CDR3 has 18 residues. Germline V gene sequence: CDR1 SGHVS, CDR2 FQNEAQ. Between the trimmed V and J ends, which lost 2 bases and 0 bases, there was a span of 20 bases. The CDR3 DNA is TGTGCCAGCAGCTTAATTAGGACCCCCACACCAAGCTCCTACGAGCAGTACTTC. Translation: CASSLIRTPTPSSYEQYF.

J is TRBJ2-7 and V is TRBV9; D remains unclear. This CDR3 comprises 9 residues. Germline V gene data show CDR1 as SGDLS and CDR2 as YYNGEE. Trimming cost V 6 bases and J 7 bases, with 5 bases left between them. CDR3 region: CASKSEQYF. For the CDR3, the DNA is TGTGCCAGCAAAAGTGAGCAGTACTTC.

The chain carries TRBV30 and TRBJ1-2; possibly TRBD1 for D (6 bases). The germline V gene has CDR1 GTSNPN and CDR2 SVGIG (reference sequence). V was trimmed by 1 base and J by 1 base, leaving 13 bases between them. There are 15 residues in the CDR3. CDR3 DNA sequence: TGTGCCTGGAGTGAACAGGGCGGGCGTAACTATGGCTACACCTTC. Protein: CAWSEQGGRNYGYTF.

The rearrangement links TRBV10-1 to TRBJ2-1; 8 bases align to TRBD2. Germline values: CDR1 WNHNN, CDR2 SYGVQD (reference sequence). The CDR3 runs 17 residues. Trimming cost V 5 bases and J 1 base; bases outside gene matches: 10. Written as DNA, the CDR3 is TGCGCCAGCAGTCCAACCTCACTAGCGGTGTCCTACAATGAGCAGTTCTTC. Translation gives CASSPTSLAVSYNEQFF.

The chain carries TRBV28 and TRBJ1-4; D is possibly TRBD1 (5 bases). The V end was cut by 3 bases, the J end by 10 bases, with 15 bases between. The CDR3 runs to 14 residues. Germline V gene data show CDR1 as MDHEN and CDR2 as SYDVKM. The CDR3 region has the DNA TGTGCCAGCAGTTTCGTTAGCAGGGTCGGAAAACTGTTTTTT. This codes for CASSFVSRVGKLFF.

The chain joins TRBV13 to TRBJ1-4, with D possibly matching TRBD1 (5 bases). V lost 3 bases to trimming and J lost 11 bases, with 7 bases between them. The CDR3 sequence is 11 residues long. The V gene's germline CDR1 is PRHDT and CDR2 FYEKMQ (reference sequence). The CDR3 here is CASSFGGKLFF. CDR3 nucleotide sequence: TGTGCCAGCAGCTTCGGGGGGAAACTGTTTTTT.

The rearrangement links TRBV5-1 to TRBJ2-7; D possibly corresponds to TRBD1 (7 bases). The CDR3 totals 15 residues. V lost 8 bases and J 2 bases, leaving 20 bases between the germline ends. Germline V gene lookup returns CDR1 SGHRS and CDR2 YFSETQ. Here the CDR3 reads CARLNQGEVPYEQYF. CDR3 in DNA: TGCGCCAGACTAAACCAGGGGGAGGTTCCCTACGAGCAGTACTTC. The variable domain in full, completed from reference TRBV5-1 and TRBJ2-7, reads KAGVTQTPRYLIKTRGQQVTLSCSPISGHRSVSWYQQTPGQGLQFLFEYFSETQRNKGNFPGRFSGRQFSNSRSEMNVSTLELGDSALYLCARLNQGEVPYEQYFGPGTRLTVT.

The CDR3: CASWRGNYGYTF. In DNA, the CDR3 is TGTGCCAGCTGGAGGGGGAACTATGGCTACACCTTC. The chain carries TRBV6-5 and TRBJ1-2; possibly TRBD1 for D (6 bases). The CDR3 extends over 12 amino acids. Germline V gene data show CDR1 as MNHEY and CDR2 as SVGAGI. Trimming left V 8 bases short and J 2 bases short, with 9 bases between.